This is a list of T cell receptor beta chains from one sample in a study of regulatory T cells in long-lasting Graves disease. TCRdb itself ran the multiplex PCR reads through MiXCR, one entry per CDR3 protein. The sample holds about 400,000 distinct CDR3 sequences, about 20% seen once. This specimen was peripheral blood mononuclear cells (PBMCs), taken when the disease was refractory, from a patient treated with antithyroid drugs. Receptor source: a female donor with Graves disease. Both conserved end residues are part of each CDR3. The order of the fields is D gene, clone size, J gene, V gene, CDR3 protein, CDR3 DNA. D genes are given only for firm matches. Some rows mark clone size as missing; the rest say once, few, many or name a class of expanded clone.

D gene: -; clone size: many; J gene: TRBJ2-5; V gene: TRBV11-2; CDR3 protein: CASSPRWGQETQYF; CDR3 DNA: TGTGCCAGCAGCCCAAGGTGGGGCCAAGAGACCCAGTACTTC
D gene: -; clone size: -; J gene: TRBJ2-5; V gene: TRBV29-1; CDR3 protein: CSVPDWDQGETQYF; CDR3 DNA: TGCAGCGTGCCCGACTGGGACCAAGGGGAGACCCAGTACTTC
D gene: -; clone size: -; J gene: TRBJ1-3; V gene: TRBV9; CDR3 protein: CASSVDKGSGNTIYF; CDR3 DNA: TGTGCCAGCAGCGTAGATAAAGGTTCTGGAAACACCATATATTTT
D gene: -; clone size: many; J gene: TRBJ1-4; V gene: TRBV28; CDR3 protein: CASTTNEKLFF; CDR3 DNA: TGTGCCAGCACCACAAATGAAAAACTGTTTTTT
D gene: TRBD1; clone size: many; J gene: TRBJ2-7; V gene: TRBV2; CDR3 protein: CASKGGGYEQYF; CDR3 DNA: TGTGCCAGCAAAGGGGGCGGCTACGAGCAGTACTTC
D gene: -; clone size: many; J gene: TRBJ1-2; V gene: TRBV28; CDR3 protein: CASRYLGGADYGYTF; CDR3 DNA: TGTGCCAGCAGGTACCTTGGGGGCGCGGACTATGGCTACACCTTC
D gene: -; clone size: few; J gene: TRBJ2-7; V gene: TRBV5-1; CDR3 protein: CASSLDGRAMNYEQYF; CDR3 DNA: TGCGCCAGCAGCTTGGACGGGAGAGCCATGAACTACGAGCAGTACTTC
D gene: -; clone size: many; J gene: TRBJ1-1; V gene: TRBV11-1; CDR3 protein: CASSRSSQLRPNTEAFF; CDR3 DNA: TGTGCCAGCAGCCGATCTTCCCAACTTCGCCCGAACACTGAAGCTTTCTTT
D gene: -; clone size: many; J gene: TRBJ1-2; V gene: TRBV27; CDR3 protein: CASSLSGVTNYGYTF; CDR3 DNA: TGTGCCAGCAGTTTGTCGGGAGTTACTAACTATGGCTACACCTTC
D gene: TRBD1; clone size: few; J gene: TRBJ2-2; V gene: TRBV6-1; CDR3 protein: CASRVGQANTGELFF; CDR3 DNA: TGTGCCAGCAGGGTCGGACAGGCGAACACCGGGGAGCTGTTTTTT
D gene: TRBD1; clone size: many; J gene: TRBJ2-7; V gene: TRBV29-1; CDR3 protein: CSVGQNYEQYF; CDR3 DNA: TGCAGCGTGGGACAGAACTACGAGCAGTACTTC
D gene: -; clone size: -; J gene: TRBJ2-5; V gene: TRBV5-1; CDR3 protein: CASSPGTGTYQETQYF; CDR3 DNA: TGCGCCAGCAGCCCTGGGACCGGAACGTACCAAGAGACCCAGTACTTC
D gene: -; clone size: -; J gene: TRBJ2-3; V gene: TRBV11-2; CDR3 protein: CASSSLVSDTQYF; CDR3 DNA: TGTGCCAGCAGCTCCCTAGTTTCCGATACGCAGTATTTT
D gene: TRBD1; clone size: few; J gene: TRBJ1-3; V gene: TRBV11-2; CDR3 protein: CARDRGADTIYF; CDR3 DNA: TGTGCCAGAGACAGGGGGGCGGACACCATATATTTT
D gene: -; clone size: many; J gene: TRBJ1-3; V gene: TRBV11-2; CDR3 protein: CASSPFSGNTIYF; CDR3 DNA: TGTGCCAGCAGCCCCTTTTCCGGAAACACCATATATTTT
D gene: -; clone size: many; J gene: TRBJ1-1; V gene: TRBV27; CDR3 protein: CASSQQGPVGYTEAFF; CDR3 DNA: TGTGCCAGCAGTCAACAGGGTCCGGTGGGGTACACTGAAGCTTTCTTT
D gene: TRBD2; clone size: many; J gene: TRBJ2-5; V gene: TRBV28; CDR3 protein: CASSLDRLAGETQYF; CDR3 DNA: TGTGCCAGCAGTTTGGATAGACTAGCGGGAGAGACCCAGTACTTC
D gene: TRBD2; clone size: many; J gene: TRBJ2-7; V gene: TRBV3-1; CDR3 protein: CASGIKTGTTWEQYF; CDR3 DNA: TGTGCCAGCGGAATAAAGACCGGGACTACCTGGGAGCAGTACTTC
D gene: -; clone size: many; J gene: TRBJ2-2; V gene: TRBV7-2; CDR3 protein: CASGPQNTQGMGPGELFF; CDR3 DNA: TGTGCCAGCGGTCCCCAAAACACGCAGGGGATGGGGCCCGGGGAGCTGTTTTTT
D gene: -; clone size: few; J gene: TRBJ1-1; V gene: TRBV20-1; CDR3 protein: CSARDLRALNTEAFF; CDR3 DNA: TGCAGTGCTAGAGATCTGAGGGCCCTGAACACTGAAGCTTTCTTT
D gene: -; clone size: many; J gene: TRBJ2-7; V gene: TRBV12-3/TRBV12-4; CDR3 protein: CASSSGGVDEQYF; CDR3 DNA: TGTGCCAGCAGTTCTGGAGGGGTCGACGAGCAGTACTTC
D gene: -; clone size: -; J gene: TRBJ1-6; V gene: TRBV30; CDR3 protein: CAWNMGRTNSPLHF; CDR3 DNA: TGTGCCTGGAACATGGGGCGGACTAATTCACCCCTCCACTTT
D gene: -; clone size: -; J gene: TRBJ1-5; V gene: TRBV27; CDR3 protein: CASSFQDQPQHF; CDR3 DNA: TGTGCCAGCAGTTTCCAGGATCAGCCCCAGCATTTT
D gene: TRBD1; clone size: -; J gene: TRBJ2-6; V gene: TRBV12-3/TRBV12-4; CDR3 protein: CASSPQTGGPAGANVLTF; CDR3 DNA: TGTGCCAGCAGTCCGCAGACAGGGGGTCCTGCTGGGGCCAACGTCCTGACTTTC
D gene: TRBD2; clone size: -; J gene: TRBJ2-2; V gene: TRBV27; CDR3 protein: CASSFGLALHTGELFF; CDR3 DNA: TGTGCCAGCAGTTTCGGACTAGCGCTCCACACCGGGGAGCTGTTTTTT
D gene: -; clone size: few; J gene: TRBJ2-2; V gene: TRBV6-6; CDR3 protein: CASSYSGFRQEELFF; CDR3 DNA: TGTGCCAGCAGTTACTCGGGCTTCCGTCAGGAGGAGCTGTTTTTT
D gene: -; clone size: few; J gene: TRBJ1-4; V gene: TRBV30; CDR3 protein: CAWSRSRTETTNEKLFF; CDR3 DNA: TGTGCCTGGAGTCGGTCCCGGACAGAAACAACTAATGAAAAACTGTTTTTT
D gene: -; clone size: many; J gene: TRBJ1-2; V gene: TRBV3-1; CDR3 protein: CASSQGQASYGYTF; CDR3 DNA: TGTGCCAGCAGCCAAGGACAGGCGAGCTATGGCTACACCTTC
D gene: -; clone size: few; J gene: TRBJ2-7; V gene: TRBV29-1; CDR3 protein: CSVLTGEQYF; CDR3 DNA: TGCAGCGTTTTGACTGGGGAGCAGTACTTC
D gene: TRBD1; clone size: many; J gene: TRBJ2-5; V gene: TRBV18; CDR3 protein: CASSPPDRAGQETQYF; CDR3 DNA: TGTGCCAGCTCACCGCCTGACAGGGCGGGCCAAGAGACCCAGTACTTC
D gene: TRBD1; clone size: many; J gene: TRBJ1-2; V gene: TRBV29-1; CDR3 protein: CSVGSTGTASSYGYTF; CDR3 DNA: TGCAGCGTAGGAAGTACCGGGACAGCCTCCTCCTATGGCTACACCTTC
D gene: -; clone size: -; J gene: TRBJ2-1; V gene: TRBV2; CDR3 protein: CASSEGVRGVYNEQFF; CDR3 DNA: TGTGCCAGCAGTGAAGGGGTACGGGGTGTCTACAATGAGCAGTTCTTC
D gene: TRBD2; clone size: -; J gene: TRBJ2-7; V gene: TRBV10-2; CDR3 protein: CASSVGEGQYF; CDR3 DNA: TGCGCCAGCAGTGTAGGGGAGGGGCAGTACTTC
D gene: TRBD1; clone size: many; J gene: TRBJ2-7; V gene: TRBV12-3/TRBV12-4; CDR3 protein: CASSLRAGGYEQYF; CDR3 DNA: TGTGCCAGCAGCCTCAGGGCAGGGGGCTACGAGCAGTACTTC
D gene: -; clone size: -; J gene: TRBJ2-3; V gene: TRBV5-4; CDR3 protein: CASSLAQDTQYF; CDR3 DNA: TGTGCCAGCAGCTTGGCCCAAGATACGCAGTATTTT
D gene: -; clone size: -; J gene: TRBJ1-2; V gene: TRBV5-6; CDR3 protein: CASSATANYGYTF; CDR3 DNA: TGTGCCAGCAGCGCCACAGCTAACTATGGCTACACCTTC
D gene: -; clone size: few; J gene: TRBJ1-4; V gene: TRBV15; CDR3 protein: CATSRDLLSASRKLFF; CDR3 DNA: TGTGCCACCAGCAGAGATCTTCTCAGCGCGTCACGGAAACTGTTTTTT
D gene: TRBD2; clone size: -; J gene: TRBJ2-1; V gene: TRBV7-6; CDR3 protein: CASSFGLAPYNEQFF; CDR3 DNA: TGTGCCAGCAGCTTCGGACTAGCGCCCTACAATGAGCAGTTCTTC
D gene: TRBD1; clone size: many; J gene: TRBJ1-4; V gene: TRBV2; CDR3 protein: CASSRIRTGPNEKLFF; CDR3 DNA: TGTGCCAGCAGTAGAATCCGGACAGGACCTAATGAAAAACTGTTTTTT
D gene: -; clone size: -; J gene: TRBJ1-1; V gene: TRBV18; CDR3 protein: CASSPGGFGAFF; CDR3 DNA: TGTGCCAGCTCACCTGGGGGTTTCGGAGCTTTCTTT
D gene: TRBD1; clone size: many; J gene: TRBJ1-6; V gene: TRBV7-2; CDR3 protein: CASGTGGNSPLHF; CDR3 DNA: TGTGCCAGCGGCACAGGGGGAAATTCACCCCTCCACTTT
D gene: -; clone size: many; J gene: TRBJ2-5; V gene: TRBV5-4; CDR3 protein: CASSLGTLETQYF; CDR3 DNA: TGTGCCAGCAGCCTAGGGACTCTGGAGACCCAGTACTTC
D gene: -; clone size: few; J gene: TRBJ2-2; V gene: TRBV7-3; CDR3 protein: CASSSSTGELFF; CDR3 DNA: TGTGCCAGCAGCTCGTCCACCGGGGAGCTGTTTTTT
D gene: TRBD1; clone size: many; J gene: TRBJ1-2; V gene: TRBV5-1; CDR3 protein: CASSQDRNYGYTF; CDR3 DNA: TGCGCCAGCAGCCAGGACAGGAACTATGGCTACACCTTC
D gene: -; clone size: -; J gene: TRBJ2-7; V gene: TRBV3-1; CDR3 protein: CASSQEPSYEQYF; CDR3 DNA: TGTGCCAGCAGCCAAGAGCCAAGTTACGAGCAGTACTTC
D gene: TRBD1; clone size: -; J gene: TRBJ2-5; V gene: TRBV6-1; CDR3 protein: CASSGDSRETQYF; CDR3 DNA: TGTGCCAGCAGTGGGGACAGTCGGGAGACCCAGTACTTC
D gene: TRBD1; clone size: few; J gene: TRBJ2-2; V gene: TRBV7-6; CDR3 protein: CASSDGQGGTGELFF; CDR3 DNA: TGTGCCAGCAGCGATGGACAGGGGGGCACCGGGGAGCTGTTTTTT
D gene: -; clone size: few; J gene: TRBJ2-7; V gene: TRBV20-1; CDR3 protein: CSAELGTQAYGQYF; CDR3 DNA: TGCAGCGCTGAGCTTGGGACCCAGGCCTACGGGCAGTACTTC
D gene: TRBD2; clone size: -; J gene: TRBJ2-7; V gene: TRBV20-1; CDR3 protein: CSARTSGRGRAYEQYF; CDR3 DNA: TGCAGTGCTAGGACTAGCGGGAGGGGGAGGGCCTACGAGCAGTACTTC
D gene: -; clone size: many; J gene: TRBJ2-7; V gene: TRBV6-2/TRBV6-3; CDR3 protein: CASSYWTTYEQYF; CDR3 DNA: TGTGCCAGCAGTTACTGGACAACCTACGAGCAGTACTTC
D gene: TRBD2; clone size: many; J gene: TRBJ2-5; V gene: TRBV6-2/TRBV6-3; CDR3 protein: CASEEREVGETQYF; CDR3 DNA: TGTGCCAGCGAGGAGCGGGAGGTAGGGGAGACCCAGTACTTC
D gene: TRBD1; clone size: few; J gene: TRBJ1-1; V gene: TRBV6-1; CDR3 protein: CASRVGQGNTEAFF; CDR3 DNA: TGTGCCAGCAGGGTGGGACAGGGGAACACTGAAGCTTTCTTT